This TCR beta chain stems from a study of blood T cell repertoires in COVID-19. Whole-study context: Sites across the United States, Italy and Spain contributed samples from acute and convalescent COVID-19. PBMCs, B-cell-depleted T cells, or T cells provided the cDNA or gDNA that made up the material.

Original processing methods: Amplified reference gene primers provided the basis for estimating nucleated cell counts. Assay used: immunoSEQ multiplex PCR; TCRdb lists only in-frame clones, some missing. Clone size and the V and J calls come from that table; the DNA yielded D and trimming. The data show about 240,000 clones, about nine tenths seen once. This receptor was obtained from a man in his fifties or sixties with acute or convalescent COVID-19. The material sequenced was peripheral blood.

The CDR3 bases are TGTGCCTGGACACATGACTTGAACTATGGCTACACCTTC. It translates to CAWTHDLNYGYTF. The V call is TRBV30, the J call TRBJ1-2, with no clear D. Germline V gives CDR1 GTSNPN, CDR2 SVGIG (reference sequence). The CDR3 sequence is 13 residues long. V lost 4 bases and J lost 2, with 11 bases in between.